This TCR beta chain was retrieved from a study of OX40 agonist ivuxolimab in advanced cancers. Study-wide background: Eligibility rules accepted prior anti-PD-1, anti-PD-L1 or anti-CTLA-4 therapy, and 35% to 40% had some. Overall study results and limits: There was clonal expansion of CD4+ and CD8+ blood T cells by week 6 at 0.1 to 3.0 mg/kg.

Using immunoSEQ multiplex PCR, the repertoire was profiled, and TCRdb retains in-frame clones only, with some absent. This table has 65,000 to 95,000 clones, around 90% appearing once. On cycle 4 day 1 and cycle 7 day 1, as well as at baseline, blood was sampled. The V end lost 4 bases, the J end lost 12 bases, and 19 bases lay between the germline ends. The germline CDR1 and CDR2 sequences are MNHNY and SVGAGI (reference sequence). This CDR3 spans 13 amino acids. Regarding this clone: No antigen is known for it.

The clonotype was recovered from an adult with an advanced solid tumor such as melanoma, head and neck, liver or kidney cancer. Material: CD4+ or CD8+ T cells sorted from blood, obtained in a trial of the OX40 agonist ivuxolimab. The V and J genes are TRBV6-6 and TRBJ2-7, with a tentative D call TRBD2 (7 bases). The CDR3 DNA follows: TGTGCCAGCAGTTCCCTCGGGGGAGGGGGGACGTACTTC. Translating it yields CASSSLGGGGTYF.